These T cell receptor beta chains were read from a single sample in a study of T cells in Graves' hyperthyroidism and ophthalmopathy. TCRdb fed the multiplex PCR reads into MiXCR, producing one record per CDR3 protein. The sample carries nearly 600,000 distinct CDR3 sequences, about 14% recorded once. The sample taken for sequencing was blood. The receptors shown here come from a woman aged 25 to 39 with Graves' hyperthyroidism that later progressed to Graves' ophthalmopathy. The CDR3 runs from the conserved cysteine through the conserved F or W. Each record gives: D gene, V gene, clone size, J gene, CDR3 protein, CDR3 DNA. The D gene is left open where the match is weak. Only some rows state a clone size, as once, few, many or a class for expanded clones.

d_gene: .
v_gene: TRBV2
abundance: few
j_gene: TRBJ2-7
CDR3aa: CASTTDTYEQYF
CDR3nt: TGTGCCAGCACCACTGACACCTACGAGCAGTACTTC

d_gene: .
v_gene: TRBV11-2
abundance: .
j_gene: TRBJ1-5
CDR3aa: CASSKTRYQPQHF
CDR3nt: TGTGCCAGCAGCAAGACAAGATATCAGCCCCAGCATTTT

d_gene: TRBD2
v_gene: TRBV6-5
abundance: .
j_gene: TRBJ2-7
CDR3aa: CASSYPGGIDEQYF
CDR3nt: TGTGCCAGCAGTTACCCCGGGGGGATCGACGAGCAGTACTTC

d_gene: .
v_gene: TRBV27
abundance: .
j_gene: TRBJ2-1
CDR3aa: CATIQSKEQFF
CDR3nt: TGTGCCACCATCCAGTCTAAGGAGCAGTTCTTC

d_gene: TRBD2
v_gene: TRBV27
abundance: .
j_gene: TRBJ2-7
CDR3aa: CASSLVWSPGLATYEQYF
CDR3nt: TGTGCCAGCAGCCTAGTGTGGAGCCCGGGACTAGCGACCTACGAGCAGTACTTC

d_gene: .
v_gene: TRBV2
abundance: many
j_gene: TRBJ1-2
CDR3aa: CATRRGTAGNDGYTF
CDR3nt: TGTGCCACCCGTAGGGGGACGGCGGGGAATGACGGCTACACCTTC

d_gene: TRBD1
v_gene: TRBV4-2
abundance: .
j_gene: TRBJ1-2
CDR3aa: CASTWGQGPDGNYGYTF
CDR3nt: TGTGCCAGCACTTGGGGACAGGGGCCAGATGGTAACTATGGCTACACCTTC

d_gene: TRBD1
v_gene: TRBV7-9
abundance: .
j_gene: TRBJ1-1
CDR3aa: CASSPHRGDTEAFF
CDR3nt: TGTGCCAGCAGCCCGCACAGGGGGGACACTGAAGCTTTCTTT

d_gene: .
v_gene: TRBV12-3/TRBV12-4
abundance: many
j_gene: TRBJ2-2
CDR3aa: CASSLWGVNTGELFF
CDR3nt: TGTGCCAGCAGTTTATGGGGGGTGAACACCGGGGAGCTGTTTTTT

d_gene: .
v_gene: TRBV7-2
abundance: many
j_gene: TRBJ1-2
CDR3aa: CASSLVGATPSGYTF
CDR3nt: TGTGCCAGCAGCTTAGTCGGGGCCACGCCGTCTGGCTACACCTTC

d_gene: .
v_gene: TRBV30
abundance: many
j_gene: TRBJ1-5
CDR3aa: CAWRLTDPEGQPQHF
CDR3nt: TGTGCCTGGAGACTCACGGATCCGGAGGGTCAGCCCCAGCATTTT

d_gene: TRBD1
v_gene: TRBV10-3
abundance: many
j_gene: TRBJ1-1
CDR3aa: CAITDRGATEAFF
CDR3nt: TGTGCCATCACCGACAGGGGTGCGACTGAAGCTTTCTTT

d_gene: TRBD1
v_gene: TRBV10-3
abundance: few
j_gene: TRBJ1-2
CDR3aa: CAISSGQGYGYTF
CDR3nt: TGTGCCATCAGTTCGGGACAGGGGTATGGCTACACCTTC

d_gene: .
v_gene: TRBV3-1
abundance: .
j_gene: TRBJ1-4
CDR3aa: CANSHRNNEKLFF
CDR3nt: TGTGCCAACAGCCACCGTAATAATGAAAAACTGTTTTTT

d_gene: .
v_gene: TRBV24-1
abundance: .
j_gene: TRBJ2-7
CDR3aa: CATSSPGTPYEQYF
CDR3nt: TGTGCCACCAGCTCTCCGGGGACCCCTTACGAGCAGTACTTC

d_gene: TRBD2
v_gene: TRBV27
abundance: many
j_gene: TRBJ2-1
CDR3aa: CASRWLAGDNEQFF
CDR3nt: TGTGCCAGCAGATGGCTAGCGGGAGACAATGAGCAGTTCTTC

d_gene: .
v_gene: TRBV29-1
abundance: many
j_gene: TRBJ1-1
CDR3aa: CSVDQGEIASFF
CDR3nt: TGCAGCGTTGACCAGGGAGAGATAGCGTCTTTCTTT

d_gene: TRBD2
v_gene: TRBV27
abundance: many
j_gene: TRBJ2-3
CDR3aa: CASSLKTSGVDTDTQYF
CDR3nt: TGTGCCAGCAGTTTAAAGACTAGCGGGGTGGATACAGATACGCAGTATTTT

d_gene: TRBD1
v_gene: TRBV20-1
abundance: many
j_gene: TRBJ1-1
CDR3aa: CSARDRPTGLYGEAFF
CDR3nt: TGCAGTGCTAGAGATCGACCGACAGGGTTATATGGTGAAGCTTTCTTT

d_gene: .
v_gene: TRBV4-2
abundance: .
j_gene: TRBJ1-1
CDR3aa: CASSQEGLSTEAFF
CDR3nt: TGTGCCAGCAGCCAAGAAGGATTAAGCACTGAAGCTTTCTTT

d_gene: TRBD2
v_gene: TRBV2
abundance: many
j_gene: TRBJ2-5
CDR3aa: CASRVALAGGETQYF
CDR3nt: TGTGCCAGCAGAGTTGCACTAGCGGGAGGAGAGACCCAGTACTTC

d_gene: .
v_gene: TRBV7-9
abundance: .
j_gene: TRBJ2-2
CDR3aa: CASSLEKNTGELFF
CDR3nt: TGTGCCAGCAGCTTAGAAAAGAACACCGGGGAGCTGTTTTTT

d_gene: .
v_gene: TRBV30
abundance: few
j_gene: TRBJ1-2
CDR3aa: CAWSIEAGTNYGYTF
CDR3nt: TGTGCCTGGAGTATCGAGGCCGGGACCAACTATGGCTACACCTTC

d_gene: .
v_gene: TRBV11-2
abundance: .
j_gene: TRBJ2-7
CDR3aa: CASSLNLGQNSYEQYF
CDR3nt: TGTGCCAGCAGCTTAAATCTCGGACAGAACTCCTACGAGCAGTACTTC

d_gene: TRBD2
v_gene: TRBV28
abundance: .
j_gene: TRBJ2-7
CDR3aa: CASRTSGVYEQYF
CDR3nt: TGTGCCAGCAGAACTAGCGGGGTTTACGAGCAGTACTTC

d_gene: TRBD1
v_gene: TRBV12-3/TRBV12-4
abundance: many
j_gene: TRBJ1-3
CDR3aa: CASSFDGGQIRRGNTIYF
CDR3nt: TGTGCCAGCAGTTTTGACGGGGGACAGATCAGAAGAGGAAACACCATATATTTT

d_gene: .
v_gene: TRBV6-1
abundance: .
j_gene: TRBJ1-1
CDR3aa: CASSQGWAEAFF
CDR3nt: TGTGCCAGCAGCCAGGGGTGGGCTGAAGCTTTCTTT

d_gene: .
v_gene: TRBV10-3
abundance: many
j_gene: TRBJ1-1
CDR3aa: CAIREGGARNTEAFF
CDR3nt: TGTGCCATCAGGGAGGGGGGCGCCCGGAACACTGAAGCTTTCTTT

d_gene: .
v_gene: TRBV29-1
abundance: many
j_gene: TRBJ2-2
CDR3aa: CSVADRGELFF
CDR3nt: TGCAGCGTAGCCGACCGCGGGGAGCTGTTTTTT

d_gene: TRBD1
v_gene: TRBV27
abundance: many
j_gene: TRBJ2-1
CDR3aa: CASSSTQPTGLDEQFF
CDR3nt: TGTGCCAGCAGCTCAACCCAACCGACAGGGTTGGATGAGCAGTTCTTC

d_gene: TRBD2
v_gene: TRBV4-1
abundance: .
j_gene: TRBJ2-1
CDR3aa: CASSQDRASGDYNEQFF
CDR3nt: TGCGCCAGCAGCCAAGATCGAGCTAGCGGAGACTACAATGAGCAGTTCTTC

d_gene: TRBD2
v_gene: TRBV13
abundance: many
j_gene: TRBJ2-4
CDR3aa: CASSHIAGGGTHIQYF
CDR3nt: TGTGCCAGCAGCCACATAGCGGGAGGGGGCACCCACATTCAGTACTTC

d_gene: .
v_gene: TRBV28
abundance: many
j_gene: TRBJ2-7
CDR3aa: CASRAKLVSTYEQYF
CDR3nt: TGTGCCAGCAGAGCAAAACTAGTATCCACCTACGAGCAGTACTTC

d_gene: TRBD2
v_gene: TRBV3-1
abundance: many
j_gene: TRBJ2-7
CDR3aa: CASSQAGSGRSWEQYF
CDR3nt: TGTGCCAGCAGCCAAGCTGGTAGCGGGAGAAGTTGGGAGCAGTACTTC

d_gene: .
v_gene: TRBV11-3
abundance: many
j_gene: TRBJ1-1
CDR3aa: CASSLGDKREAFF
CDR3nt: TGTGCCAGCAGCTTAGGGGACAAGAGGGAAGCTTTCTTT

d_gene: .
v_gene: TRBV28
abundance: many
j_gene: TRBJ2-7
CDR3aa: CASSYGSAAYEQYF
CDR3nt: TGTGCCAGCAGTTATGGGTCGGCGGCTTACGAGCAGTACTTC